The 30 T cell receptor beta chains below were found in one sample sequenced in a study of T cells expressing NK-cell markers. Each CDR3 protein gets one entry in TCRdb, which reprocessed the 5' RACE reads and gives no DNA. This sample's table has 300,000 to 450,000 distinct CDR3 sequences. Sequencing was performed on blood T cells: a sorted CD56 or NKG2C T cell subset, CD4+ or CD8+ T cells, or bulk PBMC T cells (not recorded which). Receptors originate from a man aged 18-69 years in good health.

V is TRBV7-6 and J is TRBJ2-3; checking the TCRdb D call of TRBD2 is not possible without DNA. CDR3 length: 15 residues. Per the germline V gene, CDR1 is SGHVS and CDR2 is FNYEAQ. The CDR3 is CASSNSGGAADTQYF.

The V gene is TRBV7-9, the J gene TRBJ2-5; TCRdb lists TRBD1, though no DNA is available to test this call. The germline gives CDR1 SEHNR, CDR2 FQNEAQ (reference sequence). The CDR3 has 17 amino acids. The CDR3 spells CASSYYLFRDRQETQYF.

This chain joins TRBV18 and TRBJ1-3; lacking DNA, the TRBD1 call made by TCRdb goes unchecked. The CDR3 has 16 amino acids. The germline V gene has CDR1 KGHSH and CDR2 LQKENI. The CDR3 spells CASSRRDRDSGNTIYF.

V gene TRBV2 combines with J gene TRBJ1-6. Germline assignment: CDR1 SNHLY and CDR2 FYNNEI. The CDR3 loop spans 16 amino acids. CDR3: CASSEMFLGDNSPLHF.

This CDR3 reads CAAGRGAYEQYF. J is TRBJ2-7 and V is TRBV7-8; TCRdb outputs TRBD1, but without DNA this stays unchecked. The CDR3 runs to 12 residues. In germline, CDR1 is SGHVS, CDR2 FQNEAQ.

CDR3 protein: CASSRLTSGGLYNEQFF. V and J are TRBV7-9 and TRBJ2-1; no DNA is available, so the TRBD2 call from TCRdb remains unchecked. This CDR3 has 17 amino acids. CDR1 SEHNR and CDR2 FQNEAQ come from the germline V gene (reference sequence).

The chain has TRBV11-2 and TRBJ2-2; TCRdb indicates TRBD1, and absent DNA this call remains unverified. There are 17 residues in the CDR3. The germline V gene has CDR1 SGHAT and CDR2 FQNNGV. The CDR3 loop is CASSLGQGALNTGELFF.

V is TRBV5-1 and J is TRBJ2-6. The CDR3 is 15 amino acids. The V gene's germline CDR1 is SGHRS and CDR2 YFSETQ. The CDR3 sequence is CASTPQISGANVLTF.

CDR3 residues: CASSSTTSYIQFSGANVLTF. This rearrangement joins TRBV7-9 to TRBJ2-6; absent DNA, TCRdb's TRBD2 call cannot be checked. The CDR3 is 20 residues long. CDR1 and CDR2 (germline): SEHNR, FQNEAQ (reference sequence).

CDR3 sequence reads: CSARGSGPGGRQPQHF. The chain joins TRBV20-1 to TRBJ1-5; TCRdb returns TRBD1, unconfirmable since there is no DNA. The CDR3 contains 16 residues. The germline V gene encodes CDR1 DFQATT and CDR2 SNEGSKA (reference sequence).

The rearrangement uses TRBV2 and TRBJ2-7; the D gene TCRdb calls, TRBD1, cannot be checked with no DNA. Germline CDR1 reads SNHLY; CDR2 reads FYNNEI. This CDR3 is built from 14 residues. The CDR3 spells CASSDNRGDSEQYF.

The V gene is TRBV6-1, the J gene TRBJ1-5; TCRdb designates TRBD1, a call that cannot be tested without DNA. The germline gives CDR1 MNHNS, CDR2 SASEGT. The CDR3 loop spans 14 amino acids. CDR3 residues: CASSVWGSGQPQHF.

The chain is built from TRBV12-3 or TRBV12-4 and TRBJ1-5; no DNA is available, so the TRBD1 call from TCRdb remains unchecked. The CDR3 spans 13 residues. CDR3 protein: CASKDRDSQPQHF.

The V gene is TRBV29-1, the J gene TRBJ2-7; TCRdb designates TRBD1, a call that cannot be tested without DNA. The CDR3 is made up of 12 amino acids. Germline CDR1 reads SQVTM; CDR2 reads ANQGSEA. The CDR3 spells CAVKEGSLVQYF.

The V and J genes are TRBV5-5 and TRBJ2-5; without DNA, the TCRdb call of TRBD1 cannot be checked. Germline V gene sequence: CDR1 SGHKS, CDR2 YYEKEE (reference sequence). The CDR3 consists of 16 residues. CDR3 amino acids: CASSSAPRDRRQTQYF. Based on the CDR3 plus reference TRBV5-5 and TRBJ2-5, the full variable domain is DAGVTQSPTHLIKTRGQQVTLRCSPISGHKSVSWYQQVLGQGPQFIFQYYEKEERGRGNFPDRFSARQFPNYSSELNVNALLLGDSALYLCASSSAPRDRRQTQYFGPGTRLLVL.

This CDR3 reads CAGARGPLGTYNEQFF. V is TRBV7-2 and J is TRBJ2-1; with no DNA, the TCRdb D assignment of TRBD2 cannot be verified. Germline V gene lookup returns CDR1 SGHTA and CDR2 FQGNSA. CDR3 size: 16 residues.

V gene TRBV20-1 combines with J gene TRBJ1-1; TCRdb calls TRBD1, which cannot be checked without DNA. The CDR3 is 13 residues long. From germline, CDR1 is DFQATT and CDR2 SNEGSKA (reference sequence). The CDR3 protein is CSARKGQFPEAFF.

The V and J genes are TRBV24-1 and TRBJ2-7; as DNA is missing, the TRBD1 call by TCRdb cannot be tested. CDR1 is KGHDR and CDR2 is SFDVKD in the germline V gene. The CDR3 covers 14 residues. This CDR3 is CATSDLNPPYEQYF.

This chain uses TRBV5-5 with TRBJ2-7; TCRdb calls TRBD1, which cannot be checked without DNA. The CDR3 loop spans 15 amino acids. Looked up from germline, CDR1 is SGHKS and CDR2 is YYEKEE (reference sequence). The CDR3 protein is CASSLVGQGLSEQYF.

The V gene is TRBV6-1, the J gene TRBJ1-2. This CDR3 has 14 amino acids. Germline CDR1 and CDR2: MNHNS and SASEGT. CDR3 sequence reads: CASNPIGLGYGYTF.

The rearrangement links TRBV24-1 to TRBJ2-7; checking the TCRdb D call of TRBD1 is not possible without DNA. Germline assignment: CDR1 KGHDR and CDR2 SFDVKD. The CDR3 covers 14 residues. The CDR3 is CATSGDSSSYEQYF.

J is TRBJ2-2 and V is TRBV7-9; no DNA is available, so the TRBD1 call from TCRdb remains unchecked. There are 13 residues in the CDR3. From germline, CDR1 is SEHNR and CDR2 FQNEAQ (reference sequence). CDR3 sequence: CASSAGGAGELFF.

The chain is built from TRBV29-1 and TRBJ2-2. This CDR3 region has 11 residues. The germline V gene encodes CDR1 SQVTM and CDR2 ANQGSEA. This chain's CDR3 is CSVASTGELFF.

The chain combines TRBV7-8 with TRBJ2-5; the D call of TRBD1 rests on TCRdb alone, since no DNA is present to check it. This CDR3 comprises 16 residues. Per germline, CDR1 SGHVS and CDR2 FQNEAQ. This CDR3 reads CASSLEQGAVMKTQYF.

The CDR3 here is CATSDSGVGQPQHF. The rearrangement joins TRBV24-1 to TRBJ1-5; TCRdb's assignment of TRBD1 cannot be checked, as there is no DNA. Germline loops: CDR1 KGHDR, CDR2 SFDVKD. The CDR3 length is 14 residues.

The chain employs TRBV18 and TRBJ1-2; TCRdb gives TRBD1 as the D gene, but with no DNA this cannot be confirmed. Germline-derived CDR1 and CDR2 are KGHSH and LQKENI. This CDR3 spans 15 amino acids. The CDR3: CASSPGTGLGYGYTF.

The V gene is TRBV7-2, the J gene TRBJ1-2; there is no DNA to check the TCRdb D call of TRBD1. From germline, CDR1 is SGHTA and CDR2 FQGNSA. The CDR3 has 13 amino acids. CDR3 loop: CASSLDRMGGYTF. Together with reference TRBV7-2 and TRBJ1-2, the CDR3 gives the full variable domain: GAGVSQSPSNKVTEKGKDVELRCDPISGHTALYWYRQSLGQGLEFLIYFQGNSAPDKSGLPSDRFSAERTGGSVSTLTIQRTQQEDSAVYLCASSLDRMGGYTFGSGTRLTVV.

The chain couples TRBV13 to TRBJ2-7; the D call of TRBD1 rests on TCRdb alone, since no DNA is present to check it. Germline V gene lookup returns CDR1 PRHDT and CDR2 FYEKMQ (reference sequence). There are 16 residues in the CDR3. The CDR3 region is CASSSEGRNGVYEQYF.

The chain employs TRBV7-8 and TRBJ1-4; there is no DNA to check the TCRdb D call of TRBD1. From germline, CDR1 is SGHVS and CDR2 FQNEAQ. The CDR3 consists of 15 residues. CDR3 loop: CASRPLDGLNEKLFF.

The chain is built from TRBV10-3 and TRBJ2-4; checking the TCRdb D call of TRBD1 is not possible without DNA. This CDR3 contains 14 residues. Germline loops: CDR1 ENHRY, CDR2 SYGVKD. CDR3 loop: CAISEKGAADIQYF.